This T cell receptor (beta chain) stems from a study of CD8 T cells in ankylosing spondylitis. Overall study results and limits: Disease-linked clones had a CD8+ phenotype and relatively low frequency in peripheral blood. Researchers reportedly found disease-linked clones significantly enriched in matched ankylosing spondylitis synovial fluid. Ankylosing spondylitis blood appeared to carry a characteristic TCR beta motif of eight or nine highly homologous variants.

A few counts support this clonotype. Antigen unknown. V lost 4 bases and J lost 5; bases outside the gene matches: 8. CDR1 SGHNT and CDR2 YENEEA come from the germline V gene. The CDR3 has 16 residues. Quantitative 5'-RACE was performed with molecular barcodes, and it yielded the TCR beta libraries. TCRdb reanalysed the 5' RACE reads using MiXCR and keeps one entry per CDR3 protein. The sample shows about 200,000 distinct CDR3 sequences, about 13% of them seen only once. The sample consisted of blood, either unsorted or a sorted T cell fraction (not recorded which). This chain links TRBV11-3 with TRBJ2-1; TRBD1 matches at 10 bases. This TCR was recovered from a male donor with ankylosing spondylitis or in good health (not recorded which). The CDR3 is CASSSHGTGDHNEQFF. CDR3 DNA sequence: TGTGCCAGCAGCTCCCACGGGACAGGGGACCACAATGAGCAGTTCTTC.